One and the same sample provided the 14 T cell receptor beta chains below, sequenced in a study of blood T cell repertoires in COVID-19. Sequencing was performed with immunoSEQ multiplex PCR; in TCRdb, only in-frame clones are kept and a portion is missing. The data show fewer than 200,000 clones, 92% seen once. Sequenced input: peripheral blood. All receptors derive from a man aged 25-40 years with COVID-19, enrolled during active disease.

V and J are TRBV19 and TRBJ2-5, with a weak D call TRBD1 (5 bases). Per germline, CDR1 LNHDA and CDR2 SQIVND (reference sequence). The CDR3 loop spans 13 amino acids. V lost 5 bases and J lost 4, with 11 bases in between. This CDR3 reads CASSPRRGETQYF. As DNA, the CDR3 is TGTGCCAGTAGTCCCCGTAGGGGAGAGACCCAGTACTTC.

The chain recombines TRBV30 with TRBJ1-2; 7 bases line up with TRBD1. V shed 4 bases and J 7 bases; nucleotides not matched to a gene: 9. CDR1 and CDR2 from the germline V gene are GTSNPN and SVGIG (reference sequence). This CDR3 region has 13 residues. CDR3 residues: CAWNGQAPIGYTF. The CDR3 DNA follows: TGTGCCTGGAATGGACAGGCCCCCATTGGCTACACCTTC.

The V and J genes are TRBV18 and TRBJ1-2; no definite D call. CDR3 length: 10 residues. The V and J ends lost 3 bases and 6 bases respectively, with 2 bases between them. From germline, CDR1 is KGHSH and CDR2 LQKENI. The CDR3 loop is CASSPDGYTF. CDR3 coding DNA: TGTGCCAGCTCACCCGATGGCTACACCTTC.

The chain is built from TRBV9 and TRBJ1-6, with D perhaps TRBD1 (5 bases). There are 13 residues in the CDR3. V was shortened by 4 bases and J by 10 bases, with 12 bases between the two germline ends. Germline-derived CDR1 and CDR2 are SGDLS and YYNGEE. CDR3 loop: CASSFTGESPLHF. CDR3 DNA sequence: TGTGCCAGCAGCTTCACAGGAGAATCACCCCTCCACTTT.

This rearrangement joins TRBV9 to TRBJ1-2, with a possible D match to TRBD1 (5 bases). Trimming shortened V by 0 bases and J by 4 bases, and 13 bases separated the two germline ends. In germline, CDR1 is SGDLS, CDR2 YYNGEE. CDR3 size: 15 residues. CDR3 sequence reads: CASSVENQGFYGYTF. In DNA, the CDR3 is TGTGCCAGCAGCGTAGAAAATCAGGGCTTCTATGGCTACACCTTC.

The chain is built from TRBV10-2 and TRBJ1-2, with D possibly TRBD1 on 5 matching bases. CDR1 is WSHSY and CDR2 is SAAADI in the germline V gene. Trimming stripped 1 base from V and 6 bases from J, with 9 bases between. This CDR3 is 13 amino acids long. DNA for the CDR3: TGCGCCAGCAGTGAGTTGCAGGGCCATGGCTACACCTTC. Translated: CASSELQGHGYTF.

This chain links TRBV25-1 with TRBJ1-6; TRBD1 matches at 7 bases. The CDR3 is 13 amino acids. With 9 bases clipped from V and 7 bases from J, the junction kept 6 bases outside the gene matches. Germline V CDR1 and CDR2: MGHDK, SYGVNS. For the CDR3, the DNA is TGTGCCAGTAGGGGACAGATGAATTCACCCCTCCACTTT. Translation: CASRGQMNSPLHF.

The CDR3 sequence is CAWSANFPSAQYF. CDR3 in DNA: TGTGCCTGGAGTGCAAACTTCCCCTCGGCCCAGTACTTC. V is TRBV30 and J is TRBJ2-5; no definite D call. The V gene's germline CDR1 is GTSNPN and CDR2 SVGIG (reference sequence). CDR3 length: 13 amino acids. The V end lost 1 base, the J end lost 9 bases, and 15 bases lay between the germline ends.

V and J are TRBV21-1 and TRBJ2-7; the table gives TRBD1 as D, unverified against the DNA. TRBV21-1 is a pseudogene. The CDR3 runs to 15 residues. The CDR3 loop reads CAKKRGRGPAYEQYF. The CDR3 DNA follows: TGTGCCAAAAAACGGGGCAGGGGGCCGGCCTACGAGCAGTACTTC.

The chain is built from TRBV7-2 and TRBJ1-5, with 7 bases lining up with TRBD1. Trimming at V came to 5 bases and at J to 6 bases, leaving 7 bases not matched to a gene. This CDR3 has 14 amino acids. In germline, CDR1 is SGHTA, CDR2 FQGNSA. The CDR3 coding sequence is TGTGCCAGCAGCGCCCAGGGGGGTGGTCAGCCCCAGCATTTT. The encoded protein is CASSAQGGGQPQHF.

The V and J genes are TRBV10-3 and TRBJ2-5, with 8 nucleotides matching TRBD1. J was trimmed by 5 bases and V by 3 bases; bases with no gene match: 11. Per germline, CDR1 ENHRY and CDR2 SYGVKD. The CDR3 runs 16 residues. This CDR3 reads CAISDQNRGRTETQYF. In nucleotides, the CDR3 is TGTGCCATCAGTGACCAGAACAGGGGGAGGACGGAGACCCAGTACTTC.

This chain's CDR3 is CASSLGRGEQFF. The CDR3, as DNA: TGTGCCAGTAGCCTAGGCAGGGGTGAGCAGTTCTTC. The chain links TRBV19 to TRBJ2-1, with D possibly TRBD1 on 6 matching bases. Trimming removed 6 bases at V and 9 bases at J, with 12 bases between. CDR1 and CDR2 from the germline V gene are LNHDA and SQIVND (reference sequence). The CDR3 consists of 12 residues.

The rearrangement uses TRBV29-1 and TRBJ2-2, with a possible D match to TRBD2 (6 bases). Trimming left V 8 bases short and J 0 bases short, with 13 bases between. Germline V gene data show CDR1 as SQVTM and CDR2 as ANQGSEA. The CDR3 runs to 14 residues. CDR3 bases: TGCAGCCTCCTCGGGACTTCGAACACCGGGGAGCTGTTTTTT. Translating it yields CSLLGTSNTGELFF.

The chain recombines TRBV18 with TRBJ2-2; 8 nucleotides align to TRBD2. Per germline, CDR1 KGHSH and CDR2 LQKENI. Unmatched junction bases numbered 9, after V lost 3 bases and J lost 3 bases. This CDR3 is 17 amino acids long. CDR3 nucleotide sequence: TGTGCCAGCTCACCCCCCCAAAAGCGGGAGTACACCGGGGAGCTGTTTTTT. Its translation: CASSPPQKREYTGELFF.